Shown below are 24 T cell receptor beta chains from a single sample sequenced in a study of blood T cells in healthy people across ages. A second roughly 6 to 11 cycle PCR used barcoded and J-beta primers. MiXCR, applied by TCRdb to the 5' RACE reads, yields one record per CDR3 protein. In the table there are about 1.1 million distinct CDR3 sequences, 35% to 40% of which are singletons. The source material was blood. The receptors were gathered from a man between 18 and 35 years old in good health.

The rearrangement uses TRBV4-1 and TRBJ1-1; D gene unclear. The CDR3 runs 15 residues. Trimming took off 3 bases at V and 1 base at J, with 12 bases between the two ends. Germline V gene lookup returns CDR1 MGHRA and CDR2 YSYEKL. The CDR3 spells CASSHTPPGNTEAFF. The CDR3 bases are TGCGCCAGCAGCCACACCCCCCCAGGGAACACTGAAGCTTTCTTT.

At least ten counts were recorded for this clonotype. The chain joins TRBV4-3 to TRBJ2-7; D perhaps matches TRBD1 (5 bases). Germline CDR1 is LGHNA and CDR2 is YSLEER. CDR3 size: 16 residues. With 0 bases removed from V and 2 bases from J, the gap between germline ends came to 14 bases. CDR3 loop: CASSQEVRRQTYEQYF. The CDR3, as DNA: TGCGCCAGCAGCCAAGAAGTACGGAGACAGACCTACGAGCAGTACTTC.

This clonotype occurred a few times. V usage is TRBV20-1 and J usage is TRBJ1-6; no reliable D call. This CDR3 contains 14 residues. The V and J ends lost 6 bases and 9 bases respectively, with 18 bases between them. The germline gives CDR1 DFQATT, CDR2 SNEGSKA (reference sequence). Here the CDR3 reads CSAPKGGYGSPLHF. DNA for the CDR3: TGCAGTGCCCCTAAGGGAGGGTATGGTTCACCCCTCCACTTT.

This clonotype came up a few times. This chain links TRBV4-2 with TRBJ1-2; D gene ambiguous. The CDR3 runs to 13 residues. Germline V CDR1 and CDR2: LGHNA, YNFKEQ. V dropped 1 base and J dropped 7 bases, with 10 bases sitting between them. CDR3 sequence (DNA): TGTGCCAGCAGCCAAGGCGGACTTGTTGGCTACACCTTC. It is translated as CASSQGGLVGYTF.

The chain couples TRBV5-1 to TRBJ2-4; a possible D gene is TRBD2 (7 bases). The tail of the sequence fits TRBJ2-7 better, so the J call may be wrong. Germline V gives CDR1 SGHRS, CDR2 YFSETQ. The CDR3 extends over 15 amino acids. In DNA, the CDR3 is TGCGCCAGCAGCTTGCAAATGGGGGGGCTCGACGAGCAGTACTTC. This codes for CASSLQMGGLDEQYF.

J is TRBJ2-3 and V is TRBV4-2, with 9 bases aligning to TRBD1. Germline assignment: CDR1 LGHNA and CDR2 YNFKEQ. Trimming at V came to 4 bases and at J to 2 bases, leaving 4 bases not matched to a gene. The length of the CDR3 is 15 residues. The DNA of the CDR3 is TGTGCCAGCAGCCGGGACAGGGCGTACACAGATACGCAGTATTTT. Translation gives CASSRDRAYTDTQYF.

This clonotype was counted a few times. V usage is TRBV4-1 and J usage is TRBJ1-6; a weak D match, TRBD1 (5 bases). Looked up from germline, CDR1 is MGHRA and CDR2 is YSYEKL. The length of the CDR3 is 15 residues. Trimming removed 1 base from V and 4 bases from J, with 8 bases in between. CDR3 protein: CASSQGPGYNSPLHF. CDR3 DNA sequence: TGCGCCAGCAGCCAAGGTCCAGGGTATAATTCACCCCTCCACTTT.

This clonotype has only one observation. V gene TRBV5-1 combines with J gene TRBJ1-2; 10 nucleotides agree with TRBD1. V shed 6 bases and J 8 bases; nucleotides not matched to a gene: 13. This CDR3 contains 15 residues. The germline V gene encodes CDR1 SGHRS and CDR2 YFSETQ. The CDR3, as DNA: TGCGCCAGCACACCGGGACAGGGGCTAACTGGCGGCTACACCTTC. It encodes CASTPGQGLTGGYTF.

The rearrangement links TRBV19 to TRBJ1-4; 8 positions agree with TRBD1. The V gene end was trimmed by 6 bases and the J gene end by 6 bases; junction bases not matched to a gene: 6. Germline V gene lookup returns CDR1 LNHDA and CDR2 SQIVND (reference sequence). This CDR3 is 14 amino acids long. The CDR3 here is CASSRRGRHEKLFF. Here the CDR3 DNA reads TGTGCCAGTAGCCGCAGGGGGCGGCATGAAAAACTGTTTTTT.

This clonotype occurred a few times. CDR3 residues: CASSQNQKLTLYGYTF. DNA for the CDR3: TGCGCCAGCAGCCAAAACCAAAAACTCACCCTCTATGGCTACACCTTC. The chain is built from TRBV4-3 and TRBJ1-2; the D is unclear. Trimming shortened V by 2 bases and J by 4 bases, and 17 bases separated the two germline ends. In germline, CDR1 is LGHNA, CDR2 YSLEER. The CDR3 has 16 amino acids.

This clonotype was counted ten times or more. The CDR3 spells CASSQATDTQYF. In DNA form, the CDR3 reads TGCGCCAGCAGCCAAGCCACAGATACGCAGTATTTT. The chain has TRBV4-1 and TRBJ2-3; D gene uncertain. The CDR3 contains 12 residues. Germline loops: CDR1 MGHRA, CDR2 YSYEKL. V was trimmed by 1 base and J by 2 bases, leaving 1 base between them.

This sequence joins TRBV6-5 and TRBJ2-5, with TRBD1 matching over 7 bases. Germline loops: CDR1 MNHEY, CDR2 SVGAGI. V gave up 5 bases and J gave up 1 base; unmatched junction bases: 7. The CDR3 runs to 15 residues. The CDR3, as DNA: TGTGCCAGCAGTACTAACCGGGACAGCCAAGAGACCCAGTACTTC. Translated, it gives CASSTNRDSQETQYF.

This chain joins TRBV9 and TRBJ1-4, with D uncertain. With 1 base removed from V and 2 bases from J, the gap between germline ends came to 9 bases. CDR1 is SGDLS, CDR2 YYNGEE, per germline. The CDR3 consists of 15 residues. The CDR3 DNA reads TGTGCCAGCAGCGTAAGGGCCGTGACTAATGAAAAACTGTTTTTT. It yields the protein CASSVRAVTNEKLFF.

This chain joins TRBV7-2 and TRBJ1-4; unclear D gene. The V gene's germline CDR1 is SGHTA and CDR2 FQGNSA. V dropped 1 base and J dropped 13 bases, with 7 bases sitting between them. This CDR3 has 11 residues. The CDR3 DNA is TGTGCCAGCAGCTTAGACACCGGACTGTTTTTT. Residues: CASSLDTGLFF.

The genes are TRBV30 and TRBJ2-4, with TRBD1 matching 8 bases. The assigned J gene may be wrong: the sequence end matches TRBJ2-5 better. The CDR3 sequence is 16 residues long. The germline CDR1 and CDR2 sequences are GTSNPN and SVGIG (reference sequence). CDR3 residues: CAWSLRQGAWSKTQYF. CDR3 sequence (DNA): TGTGCCTGGAGTCTGCGGCAGGGGGCTTGGTCAAAGACCCAGTACTTC.

This clonotype appeared a single time. The chain recombines TRBV7-8 with TRBJ2-2; tentatively, D is TRBD1 (5 bases). The germline V and J ends were trimmed by 5 bases and 1 base, with 14 bases remaining between them. CDR1 is SGHVS and CDR2 is FQNEAQ in the germline V gene. CDR3 length: 16 residues. This CDR3 reads CASSTQVIENTGELFF. In nucleotides, the CDR3 is TGTGCCAGCAGCACACAGGTCATAGAGAACACCGGGGAGCTGTTTTTT.

This clonotype was detected a few times. This chain links TRBV20-1 with TRBJ1-1; D call uncertain. The CDR3 runs to 13 residues. Germline V lookup: CDR1 DFQATT, CDR2 SNEGSKA (reference sequence). The V end was cut by 0 bases, the J end by 4 bases, with 9 bases between. As DNA, the CDR3 is TGCAGTGCTAGAGAACCGGCGGGCACTGAAGCTTTCTTT. The encoded protein is CSAREPAGTEAFF.

The rearrangement joins TRBV4-3 to TRBJ2-5; D may be TRBD1 (5 bases). The CDR3 covers 14 residues. Deletions cut 11 bases from V and 0 bases from J, with 16 bases between. Germline V gene data show CDR1 as LGHNA and CDR2 as YSLEER. CDR3 residues: CADPLTAHQETQYF. The CDR3 DNA reads as TGCGCCGACCCCCTGACAGCTCACCAAGAGACCCAGTACTTC.

The chain carries TRBV20-1 and TRBJ1-1; no reliable D call. The CDR3 runs 15 residues. The germline V gene encodes CDR1 DFQATT and CDR2 SNEGSKA (reference sequence). V was shortened by 0 bases and J by 5 bases, with 16 bases between the two germline ends. CDR3 sequence (DNA): TGCAGTGCTAGAGATCGGTCAAACGGGAGGACTGAAGCTTTCTTT. Translating it yields CSARDRSNGRTEAFF.

V is TRBV2 and J is TRBJ2-1; 11 nucleotides align to TRBD2. Judging by the DNA end, TRBJ2-7 fits better; the J call may be wrong. The CDR3 consists of 18 residues. Germline lookup yields CDR1 SNHLY and CDR2 FYNNEI. CDR3 nucleotide sequence: TGTGCCAGCAGTGAAGGGGCTAGCGGGGGGACCTTTTACAATGAGCAGTACTTC. It codes for CASSEGASGGTFYNEQYF.

The sample holds one count of this clonotype. This chain links TRBV7-9 with TRBJ2-4; D gene uncertain. The germline V gene encodes CDR1 SEHNR and CDR2 FQNEAQ (reference sequence). Deletions cut 2 bases from V and 8 bases from J, with 13 bases between. This CDR3 has 14 residues. CDR3 sequence reads: CASSLSTQIDIQYF. The CDR3 nucleotides read TGTGCCAGCAGCTTATCTACCCAAATCGACATTCAGTACTTC.

In this sample, this clonotype turned up a few times. The chain recombines TRBV9 with TRBJ1-2; D may be TRBD1 (5 bases). This CDR3 comprises 17 residues. Per the germline V gene, CDR1 is SGDLS and CDR2 is YYNGEE. Trimming removed 1 base at V and 0 bases at J, with 16 bases between. The CDR3 here is CASSVNKNGASNYGYTF. The CDR3 DNA is TGTGCCAGCAGCGTAAATAAAAACGGGGCCTCTAACTATGGCTACACCTTC.

This clonotype was found a few times. The chain recombines TRBV20-1 with TRBJ1-4, with a weak D call TRBD1 (6 bases). The CDR3 has 14 amino acids. Germline V lookup: CDR1 DFQATT, CDR2 SNEGSKA (reference sequence). V lost 5 bases and J 5 bases, leaving 15 bases between the germline ends. CDR3 sequence: CSAQKGGRNEKLFF. The CDR3, as DNA: TGCAGTGCTCAAAAGGGGGGTCGGAATGAAAAACTGTTTTTT.

The chain carries TRBV9 and TRBJ2-7; 10 bases are a match to TRBD2. Germline values: CDR1 SGDLS, CDR2 YYNGEE. This CDR3 contains 17 residues. V dropped 0 bases and J dropped 9; count of bases not matched to a gene: 15. The DNA of the CDR3 is TGTGCCAGCAGCGTAGAGGCTAGCGGGGGATCCTACAATGGGCAGTACTTC. Protein: CASSVEASGGSYNGQYF.